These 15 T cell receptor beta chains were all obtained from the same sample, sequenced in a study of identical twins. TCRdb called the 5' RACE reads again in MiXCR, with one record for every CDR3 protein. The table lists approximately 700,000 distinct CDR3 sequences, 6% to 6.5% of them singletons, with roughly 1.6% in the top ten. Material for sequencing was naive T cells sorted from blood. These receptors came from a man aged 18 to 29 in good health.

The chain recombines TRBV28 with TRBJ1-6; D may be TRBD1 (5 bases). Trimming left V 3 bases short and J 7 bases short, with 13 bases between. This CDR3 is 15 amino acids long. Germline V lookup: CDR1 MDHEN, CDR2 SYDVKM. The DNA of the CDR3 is TGTGCCAGCAGTTTCGAGGGGTTGGGGAATTCACCCCTCCACTTT. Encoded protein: CASSFEGLGNSPLHF.

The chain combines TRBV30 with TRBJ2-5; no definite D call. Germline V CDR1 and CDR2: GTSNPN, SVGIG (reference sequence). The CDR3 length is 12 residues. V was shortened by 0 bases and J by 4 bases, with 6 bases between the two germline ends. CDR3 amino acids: CAWSVLVETQYF. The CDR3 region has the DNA TGTGCCTGGAGTGTATTGGTAGAGACCCAGTACTTC.

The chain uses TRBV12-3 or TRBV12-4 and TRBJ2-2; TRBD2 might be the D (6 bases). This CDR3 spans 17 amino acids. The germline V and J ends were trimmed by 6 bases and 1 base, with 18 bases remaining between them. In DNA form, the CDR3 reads TGTGCCAGCAGGAATGACCCGGGACTTCTGAACACCGGGGAGCTGTTTTTT. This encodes CASRNDPGLLNTGELFF.

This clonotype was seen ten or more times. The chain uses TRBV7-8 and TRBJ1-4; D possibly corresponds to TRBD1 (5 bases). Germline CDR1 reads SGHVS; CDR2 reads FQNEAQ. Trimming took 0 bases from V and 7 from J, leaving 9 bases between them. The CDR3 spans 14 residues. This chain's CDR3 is CASSLATGSEKLFF. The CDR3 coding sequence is TGTGCCAGCAGCTTAGCTACAGGATCTGAAAAACTGTTTTTT.

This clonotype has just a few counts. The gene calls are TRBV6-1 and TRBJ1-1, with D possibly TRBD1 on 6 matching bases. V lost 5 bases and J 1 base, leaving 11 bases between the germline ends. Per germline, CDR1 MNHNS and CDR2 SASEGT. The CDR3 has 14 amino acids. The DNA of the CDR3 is TGTGCCAGCAGTACGGGGGGCCGGAACACTGAAGCTTTCTTT. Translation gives CASSTGGRNTEAFF.

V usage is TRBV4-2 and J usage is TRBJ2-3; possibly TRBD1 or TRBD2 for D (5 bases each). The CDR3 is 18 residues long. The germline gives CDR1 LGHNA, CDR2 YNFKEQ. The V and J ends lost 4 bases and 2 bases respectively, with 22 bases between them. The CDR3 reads CASSPSWEGTDITDTQYF. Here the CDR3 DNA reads TGTGCCAGCAGCCCGAGCTGGGAAGGGACCGACATCACAGATACGCAGTATTTT.

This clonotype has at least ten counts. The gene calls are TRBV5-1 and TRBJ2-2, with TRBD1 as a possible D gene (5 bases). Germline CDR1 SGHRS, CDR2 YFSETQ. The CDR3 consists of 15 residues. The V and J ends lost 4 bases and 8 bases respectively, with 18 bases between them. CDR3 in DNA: TGCGCCAGCAGCCGACAGAGTTTGGGTACGGGGGAGCTGTTTTTT. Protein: CASSRQSLGTGELFF.

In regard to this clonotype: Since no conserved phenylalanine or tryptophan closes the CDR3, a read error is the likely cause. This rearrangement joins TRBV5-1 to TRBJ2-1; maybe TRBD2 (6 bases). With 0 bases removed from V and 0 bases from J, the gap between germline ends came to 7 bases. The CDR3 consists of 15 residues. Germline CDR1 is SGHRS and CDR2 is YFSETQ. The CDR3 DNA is TGCGCCAGCAGCTTGGGCGGGACCTCCTACAATGAGCAGTTCTGC. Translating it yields CASSLGGTSYNEQFC.

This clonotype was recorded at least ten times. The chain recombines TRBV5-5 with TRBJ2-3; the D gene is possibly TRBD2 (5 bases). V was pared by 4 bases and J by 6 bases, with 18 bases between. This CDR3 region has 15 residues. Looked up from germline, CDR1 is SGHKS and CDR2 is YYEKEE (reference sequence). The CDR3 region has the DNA TGTGCCAGCAGCCATCAGAACCCGAGGGCGGATACGCAGTATTTT. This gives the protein CASSHQNPRADTQYF.

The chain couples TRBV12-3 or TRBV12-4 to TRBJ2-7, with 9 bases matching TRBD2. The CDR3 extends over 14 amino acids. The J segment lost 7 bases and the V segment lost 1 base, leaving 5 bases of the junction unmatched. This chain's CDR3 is CASSLVARGGEQYF. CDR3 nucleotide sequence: TGTGCCAGCAGTTTAGTAGCGCGGGGGGGGGAGCAGTACTTC.

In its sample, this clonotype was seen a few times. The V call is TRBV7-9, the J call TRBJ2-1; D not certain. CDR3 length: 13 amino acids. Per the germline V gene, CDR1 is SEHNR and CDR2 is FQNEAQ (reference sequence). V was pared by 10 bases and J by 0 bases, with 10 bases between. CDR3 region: CAIRLGSYNEQFF. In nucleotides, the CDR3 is TGTGCCATAAGACTGGGCTCCTACAATGAGCAGTTCTTC.

CDR3 protein: CASSIQGTSTDTQYF. CDR3 DNA sequence: TGTGCCAGCAGTATACAGGGGACTAGCACAGATACGCAGTATTTT. This rearrangement joins TRBV27 to TRBJ2-3; possible D gene TRBD1, 7 bases. The germline V gene encodes CDR1 MNHEY and CDR2 SMNVEV (reference sequence). The CDR3 is 15 amino acids. V lost 5 bases and J lost 0, with 12 bases in between.

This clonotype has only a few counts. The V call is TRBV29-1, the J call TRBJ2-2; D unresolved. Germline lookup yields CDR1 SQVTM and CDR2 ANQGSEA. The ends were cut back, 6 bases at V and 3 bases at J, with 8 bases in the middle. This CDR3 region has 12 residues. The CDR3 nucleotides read TGCAGCGTCCCTGCTCACACCGGGGAGCTGTTTTTT. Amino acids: CSVPAHTGELFF.

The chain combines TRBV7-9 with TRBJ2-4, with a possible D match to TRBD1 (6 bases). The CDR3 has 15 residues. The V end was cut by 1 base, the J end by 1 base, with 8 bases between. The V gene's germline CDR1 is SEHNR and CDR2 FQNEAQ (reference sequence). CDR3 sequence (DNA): TGTGCCAGCAGCTTAGGTGGACAGGCCAAAAACATTCAGTACTTC. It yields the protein CASSLGGQAKNIQYF.

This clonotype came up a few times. DNA for the CDR3: TGTGCCAGCAGCTCCGACGACTATGGCTACACCTTC. Translation gives CASSSDDYGYTF. The J gene is TRBJ1-2, the V gene TRBV7-2; D gene uncertain. Germline CDR1 is SGHTA and CDR2 is FQGNSA. This CDR3 contains 12 residues. The ends were cut back, 4 bases at V and 3 bases at J, with 6 bases in the middle.